This T cell receptor (beta chain) originates from a study of T cell responses to AZD1222 COVID-19 vaccine (dated by TCRdb to the early 2020s). Describing the broader study: AZD1222 recipients whose second dose came at about 4 weeks and those whose second dose came at about 12 weeks were combined into one group, since spike-specific TCR depth and breadth did not differ between the two schedules. TCR sequencing covered about 230 trial participants: 207 given two doses of AZD1222 and 26 given two doses of MenACWY control vaccine. Trial participants were enrolled into age subgroups of 18-55, 56-69 and 70-plus years, which contained 148, 28 and 57 TCR-sequenced participants, respectively.

About this clone: Its antigen has not been determined. No base quality values were provided; no much bigger clone lies one nucleotide off.

CDR1 and CDR2 are read off the germline V gene (reference sequence) as WNHNN and SYGVQD. From V the trimming removes 0 bases and from J it removes 1 base, while the gene matches leave 1 base of the junction unaccounted for. The CDR3, cysteine through phenylalanine, is 16 amino acids long. Only the CDR3 part of the read is kept: 48 bases, read in frame from the first base. The CDR3 regions of human TCRbeta chains were analyzed by immunosequencing. The original methods were these. TCRs in the repertoires were compared against a reference library of SARS-CoV-2-specific TCRs that had been generated with the MIRA antigen-specificity platform. Breadth was defined as the fraction of unique TCRs that were SARS-CoV-2-associated, and depth was defined as the fraction of total T cells that were SARS-CoV-2-associated. Using the MIRA data, each spike-specific TCR was mapped to the spike region that the TCR reacts to and placed in a CD4 or CD8 class. Log10-transformed breadth and depth values were compared by one-way ANOVA with Sidak's multiple comparisons tests. TCRdb mirrors the immuneACCESS table, restricted to in-frame sequences. Some clones are absent from its copies; in checked studies, under half trace to an unresolved V gene, and the reason for the others is unknown. The V and J calls and the clone size are those of that table, but D and trimming were determined from the DNA. Within this sample are 150,000 or so clones, with 80% to 90% of them counted one time only. 7.5% to 8.5% of the sample belongs to the ten largest clones.

Overall results and qualifications from the work: After two AZD1222 doses, both the breadth and the depth of spike-specific TCRs were significantly higher than at day 0 and than in MenACWY recipients. Participants were mostly white British and included more females than males, and it was suggested by the authors that clonal diversity may have been underestimated. Nearly half of unique spike-specific TCRs reportedly recognized epitopes outside regions mutated in the B.1.351 and B.1.1.7 variants. The vaccine-associated CD4 TCRs covered the entire spike protein, and the dominant responses fell in regions 160-218 and 743-854. Conclusions about previously exposed vaccinees are limited, since just 6 or 7 AZD1222 recipients were seropositive for SARS-CoV-2 at baseline. The 56-69-year group was small, and its depth increase did not reach significance, likely because of low power. Because no day 14 peak-response samples were available, the repertoires could be characterized only after the peak T cell response.

Reading the label with the study, this specimen's time point is: baseline before first vaccination. Vaccinee samples came from UK trials COV001 and COV002, including a single-blind randomized controlled phase 2/3 trial of AZD1222 (ChAdOx1 nCoV-19) in healthy adults. For TCRbeta chain sequencing, PBMC samples were collected from trial participants at day 0 and at day 28 after the second dose. The chain employs TRBV10-1 and TRBJ2-5; the junction holds 11 bases that match TRBD2. Specimen: peripheral blood, collected on day 0 of AZD1222 vaccination. This clonotype originated in an adult in good health. CDR3 region: CASSESLAGGQETQYF. The base sequence is TGCGCCAGCAGTGAGTCGCTAGCGGGGGGCCAAGAGACCCAGTACTTC.